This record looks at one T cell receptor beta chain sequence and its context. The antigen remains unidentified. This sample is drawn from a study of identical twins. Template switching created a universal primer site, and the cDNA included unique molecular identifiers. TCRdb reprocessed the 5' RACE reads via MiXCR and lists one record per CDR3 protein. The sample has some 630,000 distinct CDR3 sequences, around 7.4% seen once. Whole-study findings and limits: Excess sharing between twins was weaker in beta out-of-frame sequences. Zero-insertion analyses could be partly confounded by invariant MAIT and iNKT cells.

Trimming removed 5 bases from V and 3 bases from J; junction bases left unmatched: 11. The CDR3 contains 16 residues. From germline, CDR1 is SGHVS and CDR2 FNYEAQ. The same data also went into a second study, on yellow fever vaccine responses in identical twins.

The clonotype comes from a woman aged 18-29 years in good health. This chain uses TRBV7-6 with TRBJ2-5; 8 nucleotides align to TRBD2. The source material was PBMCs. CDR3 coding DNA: TGTGCCAGCAGCATAACTGGACTAGCTCTCAAAGAGACCCAGTACTTC. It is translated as CASSITGLALKETQYF.